Given below is one TCR beta chain in context. It was with a sample-barcoded 5' primer and a J-beta primer mix that a second PCR of about 6 to 12 cycles was run. TCRdb ran MiXCR on the 5' RACE reads and lists one entry per CDR3 protein. There are approximately 780,000 distinct CDR3 sequences in the sample; roughly 25% occur only once, and around 3% lies in the top ten. These data belong to a study of blood T cells in healthy people across ages. CDR1 is SEHNR and CDR2 is FQNEAQ in the germline V gene (reference sequence). The V end lost 5 bases, the J end lost 6 bases, and 7 bases lay between the germline ends. The CDR3 runs to 12 residues. This same sample was also part of a study on T cells of mothers and their children. That report adds: Six children, together with their three healthy Caucasian mothers, made up the donors.

Sequenced sample: blood. This rearrangement joins TRBV7-9 to TRBJ2-2; no reliable D call. This clonotype was obtained from a boy between 5 and 17 years old in good health. This CDR3 is CASSVAAGELFF. The CDR3 DNA reads as TGTGCCAGCAGCGTGGCAGCCGGGGAGCTGTTTTTT.